This TCR beta chain stems from a study of CD8+CD57+ T cells in acquired aplastic anemia. CDR3 and TCR beta VDJ profiling relied on a genomic DNA template. TCRdb fed the reads into MiXCR, producing one record per CDR3 protein. The sample records about 110,000 distinct CDR3 sequences, roughly 50% being singletons. Germline CDR1 is SGHRS and CDR2 is YFSETQ. This CDR3 has 15 amino acids. The V segment lost 5 bases and the J segment 7 bases; nucleotides outside the gene matches: 12. Sequenced input: sorted CD4+, CD8+, or CD8+CD57+ T cells (not recorded which) from PBMCs. The J gene is TRBJ1-5, the V gene TRBV5-1; TRBD1 matches at 7 bases. This clonotype was sampled from a human donor in good health, serving as a control. The CDR3 nucleotides read TGCGCCAGCAGTCCGTTTGGAGGGGGCGGACAGCCCCAGCATTTT. It encodes CASSPFGGGGQPQHF.